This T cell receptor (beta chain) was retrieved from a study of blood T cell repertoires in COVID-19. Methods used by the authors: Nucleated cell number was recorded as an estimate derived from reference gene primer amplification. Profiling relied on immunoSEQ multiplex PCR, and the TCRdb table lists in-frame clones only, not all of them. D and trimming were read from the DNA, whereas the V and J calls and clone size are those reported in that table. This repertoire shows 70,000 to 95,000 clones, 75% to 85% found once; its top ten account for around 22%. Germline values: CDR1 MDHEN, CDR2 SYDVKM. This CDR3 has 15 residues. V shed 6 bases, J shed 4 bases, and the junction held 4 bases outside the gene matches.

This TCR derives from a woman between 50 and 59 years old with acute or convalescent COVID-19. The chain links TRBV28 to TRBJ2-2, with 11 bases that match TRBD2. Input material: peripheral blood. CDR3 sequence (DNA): TGTGCCAGCAGGACTAGCGGGACCGGCACCGGGGAGCTGTTTTTT. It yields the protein CASRTSGTGTGELFF.